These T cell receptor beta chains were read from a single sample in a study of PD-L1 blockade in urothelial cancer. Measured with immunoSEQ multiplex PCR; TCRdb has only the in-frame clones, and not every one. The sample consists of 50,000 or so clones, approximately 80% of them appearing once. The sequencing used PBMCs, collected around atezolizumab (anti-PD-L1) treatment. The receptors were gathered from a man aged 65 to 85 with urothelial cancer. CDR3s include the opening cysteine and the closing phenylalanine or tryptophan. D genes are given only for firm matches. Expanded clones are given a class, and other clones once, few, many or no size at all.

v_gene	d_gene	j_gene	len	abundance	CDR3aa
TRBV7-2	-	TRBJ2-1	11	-	CASSSSIGQFF
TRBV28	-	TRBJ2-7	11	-	CASKGGAEQYF
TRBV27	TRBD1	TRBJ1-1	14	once	CASSLDRGNTEAFF
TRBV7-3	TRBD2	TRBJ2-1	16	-	CASSPTGTRGYNEQFF
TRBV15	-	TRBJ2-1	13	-	CATSRDILNEQFF
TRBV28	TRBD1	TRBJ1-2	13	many	CASRGTASHGYTF
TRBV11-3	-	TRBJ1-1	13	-	CASSLSGFGEAFF
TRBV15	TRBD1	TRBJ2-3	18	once	CATSSPKGGSGRTDTQYF
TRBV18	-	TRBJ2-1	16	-	CASSPYTGSSYNEQFF
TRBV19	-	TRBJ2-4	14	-	CASSIDTGQNIQYF
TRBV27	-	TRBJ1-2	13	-	CASSLSVGGGYTF
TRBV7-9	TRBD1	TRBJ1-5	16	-	CASSTGTGGSNQPQHF
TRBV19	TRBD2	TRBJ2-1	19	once	CASSIRDRGTTRTYNEQFF
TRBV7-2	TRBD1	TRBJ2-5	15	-	CASSLAGTVEETQYF
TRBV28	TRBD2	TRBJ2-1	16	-	CASSHSGRASYNEQFF
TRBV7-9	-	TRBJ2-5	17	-	CASSSGRLPREGETQYF
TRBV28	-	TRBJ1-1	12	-	CASFSVDTEAFF
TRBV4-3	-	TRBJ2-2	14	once	CASSFGRVAGELFF
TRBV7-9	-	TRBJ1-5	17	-	CASSLGSGDGSNQPQHF
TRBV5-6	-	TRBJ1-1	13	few	CASSLGGDTEAFF
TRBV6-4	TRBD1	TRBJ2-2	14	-	CASRGQGGTGELFF
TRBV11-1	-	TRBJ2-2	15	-	CASSPSVRGAGELFF
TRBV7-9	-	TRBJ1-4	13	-	CASRRDGDEKLFF
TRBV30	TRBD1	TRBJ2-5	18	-	CAWRGGTGGGGIQETQYF
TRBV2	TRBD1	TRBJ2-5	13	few	CASREDREETQYF
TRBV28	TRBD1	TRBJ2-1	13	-	CASSLRGHNEQFF
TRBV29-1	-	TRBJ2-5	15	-	CSYLRGSISAETQYF
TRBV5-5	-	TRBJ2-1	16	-	CASSLASGISYNEQFF
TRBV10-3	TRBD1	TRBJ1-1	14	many	CAISERTGRTEAFF
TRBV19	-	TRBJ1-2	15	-	CASTLREGQDYGYTF
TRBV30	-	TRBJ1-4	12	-	CAVGGAEEKLFF
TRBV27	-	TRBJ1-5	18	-	CASSSTPLGTLSNQPQHF
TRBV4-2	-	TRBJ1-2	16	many	CASSQDSGAAIYGYTF
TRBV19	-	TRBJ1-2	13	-	CASSIDRGYGYTF
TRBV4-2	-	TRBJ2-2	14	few	CASRGDSNTGELFF
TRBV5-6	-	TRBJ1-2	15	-	CASSLGLDRPDGYTF
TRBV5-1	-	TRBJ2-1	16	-	CASSLAAGVKSNEQFF
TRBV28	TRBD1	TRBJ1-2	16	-	CASSGTGGNGNYGYTF
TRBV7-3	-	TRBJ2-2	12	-	CASSLHTGELFF
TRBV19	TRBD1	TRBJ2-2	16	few	CASQQRTGGNTGELFF
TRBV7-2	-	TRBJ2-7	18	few	CASSLESVIGQSIYEQYF
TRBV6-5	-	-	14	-	CASSLGGGWSEQYF
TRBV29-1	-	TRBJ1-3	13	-	CSVQGSSGNTIYF
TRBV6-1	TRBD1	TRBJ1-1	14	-	CASSGGQGNTEAFF
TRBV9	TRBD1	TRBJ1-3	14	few	CASSVTGGRNTIYF
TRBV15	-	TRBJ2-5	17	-	CATSRDWGAERQETQYF
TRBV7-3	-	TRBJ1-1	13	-	CASSSHGGTEAFF
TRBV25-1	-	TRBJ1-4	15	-	CASSRGGAGNEKLFF
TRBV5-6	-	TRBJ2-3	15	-	CASSLRFVGADTQYF
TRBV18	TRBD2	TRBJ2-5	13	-	CASSAGVQETQYF
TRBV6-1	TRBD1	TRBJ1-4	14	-	CASSRDRGSEKLFF
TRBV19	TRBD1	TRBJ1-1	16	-	CASSMGTETIGTEAFF
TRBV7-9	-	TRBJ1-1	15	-	CASSPTGSWVIEAFF
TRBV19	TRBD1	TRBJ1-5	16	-	CASRRDRGYSNQPQHF
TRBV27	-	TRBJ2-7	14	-	CASSSSGLPYEQYF